This TCR beta chain was observed in a study of response to subunit inactivated influenza vaccine. Study observations and caveats: T cells newly recruited by each seasonal influenza vaccination are few, the authors suggested.

This clonotype was detected a few times. The antigen is unknown. The CDR3 is 14 amino acids. Trimming took 2 bases from V and 7 from J; bases not matched to a gene: 7. The germline gives CDR1 MNHEY, CDR2 SMNVEV (reference sequence). TCRdb re-called the RT-PCR reads through MiXCR, storing one row per CDR3 protein. The sample carries some 600,000 distinct CDR3 sequences, around 15% recorded once. The rearrangement links TRBV27 to TRBJ1-2; 7 bases match TRBD1. The starting material was PBMCs from blood, obtained 14 to 15 days before vaccination. This receptor was identified in a man in his fifties who received an inactivated influenza vaccine. In DNA, the CDR3 is TGTGCCAGCAGTTTACGACAGGGAGTCAGTGGCTACACCTTC. Its protein product is CASSLRQGVSGYTF.